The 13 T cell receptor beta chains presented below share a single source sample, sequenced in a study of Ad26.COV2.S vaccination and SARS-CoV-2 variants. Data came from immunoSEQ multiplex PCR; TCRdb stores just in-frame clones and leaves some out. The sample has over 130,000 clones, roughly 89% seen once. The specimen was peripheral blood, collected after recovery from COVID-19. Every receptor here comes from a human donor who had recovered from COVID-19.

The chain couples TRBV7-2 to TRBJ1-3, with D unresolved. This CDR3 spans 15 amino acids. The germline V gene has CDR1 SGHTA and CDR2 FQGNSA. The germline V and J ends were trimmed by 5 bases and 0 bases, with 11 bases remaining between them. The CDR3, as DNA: TGTGCCAGCAGCCTCACCCCTAGCTCTGGAAACACCATATATTTT. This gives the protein CASSLTPSSGNTIYF.

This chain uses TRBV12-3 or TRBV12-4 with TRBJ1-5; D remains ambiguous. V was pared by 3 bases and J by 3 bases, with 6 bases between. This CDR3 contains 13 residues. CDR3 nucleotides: TGTGCCAGCAGTTTTTATGTCAATCAGCCCCAGCATTTT. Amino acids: CASSFYVNQPQHF.

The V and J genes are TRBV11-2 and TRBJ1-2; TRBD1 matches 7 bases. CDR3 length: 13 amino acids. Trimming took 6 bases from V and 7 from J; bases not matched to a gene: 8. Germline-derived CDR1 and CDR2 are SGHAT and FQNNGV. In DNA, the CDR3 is TGTGCCAGCAGATTCCCCGGACAGGTTGGCTACACCTTC. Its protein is CASRFPGQVGYTF. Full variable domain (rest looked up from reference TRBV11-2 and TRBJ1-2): EAGVAQSPRYKIIEKRQSVAFWCNPISGHATLYWYQQILGQGPKLLIQFQNNGVVDDSQLPKDRFSAERLKGVDSTLKIQPAKLEDSAVYLCASRFPGQVGYTFGSGTRLTVV.

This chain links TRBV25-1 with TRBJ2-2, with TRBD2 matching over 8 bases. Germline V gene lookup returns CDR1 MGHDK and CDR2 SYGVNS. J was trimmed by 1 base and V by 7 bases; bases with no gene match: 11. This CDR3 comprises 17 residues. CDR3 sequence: CASTLGSGGLNTGELFF. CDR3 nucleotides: TGTGCCAGCACCCTAGGGAGCGGGGGCCTGAACACCGGGGAGCTGTTTTTT. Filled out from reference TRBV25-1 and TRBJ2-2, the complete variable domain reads EADIYQTPRYLVIGTGKKITLECSQTMGHDKMYWYQQDPGMELHLIHYSYGVNSTEKGDLSSESTVSRIRTEHFPLTLESARPSHTSQYLCASTLGSGGLNTGELFFGEGSRLTVL.

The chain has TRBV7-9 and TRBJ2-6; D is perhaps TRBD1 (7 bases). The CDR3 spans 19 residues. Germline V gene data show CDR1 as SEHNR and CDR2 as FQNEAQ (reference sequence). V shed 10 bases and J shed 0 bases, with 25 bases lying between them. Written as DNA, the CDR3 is TGTGCCACCCCCGAATTGGCGGGACAGCGGAGCTCTGGGGCCAACGTCCTGACTTTC. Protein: CATPELAGQRSSGANVLTF.

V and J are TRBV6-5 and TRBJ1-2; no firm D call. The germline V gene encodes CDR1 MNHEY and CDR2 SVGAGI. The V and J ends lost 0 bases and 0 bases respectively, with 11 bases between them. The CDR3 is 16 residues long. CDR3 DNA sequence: TGTGCCAGCAGTTACTCGTTTTGGGGTGCTAACTATGGCTACACCTTC. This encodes CASSYSFWGANYGYTF.

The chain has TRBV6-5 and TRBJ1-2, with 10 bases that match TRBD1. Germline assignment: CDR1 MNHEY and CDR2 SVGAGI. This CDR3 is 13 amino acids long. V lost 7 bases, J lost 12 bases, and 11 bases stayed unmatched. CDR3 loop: CASKFRDRGPNTF. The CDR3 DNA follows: TGTGCCAGCAAGTTTCGGGACAGGGGACCTAACACCTTC.

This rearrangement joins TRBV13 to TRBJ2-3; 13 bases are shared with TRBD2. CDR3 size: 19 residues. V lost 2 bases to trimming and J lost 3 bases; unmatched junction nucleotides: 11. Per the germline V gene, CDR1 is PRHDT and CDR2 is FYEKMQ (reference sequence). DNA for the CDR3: TGTGCCAGCAGCTTATCCCGGACTAGCGGGGGTGAGTGGACAGATACGCAGTATTTT. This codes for CASSLSRTSGGEWTDTQYF.

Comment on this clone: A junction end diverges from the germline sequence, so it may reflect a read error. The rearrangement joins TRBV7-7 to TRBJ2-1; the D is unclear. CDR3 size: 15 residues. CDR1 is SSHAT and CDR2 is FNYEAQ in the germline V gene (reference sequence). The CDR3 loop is CASSLGQSLSNEQFF. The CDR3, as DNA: TGTGCTAGCAGCTTAGGCCAGTCTCTAAGCAATGAGCAGTTCTTC.

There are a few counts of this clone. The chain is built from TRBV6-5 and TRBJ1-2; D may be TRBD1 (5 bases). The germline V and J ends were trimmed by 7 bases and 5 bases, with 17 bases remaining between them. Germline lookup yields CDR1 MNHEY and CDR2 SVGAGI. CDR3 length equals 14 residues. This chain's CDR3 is CASTRQGARYGYTF. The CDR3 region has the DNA TGTGCCAGCACCCGGCAAGGGGCTAGATATGGCTACACCTTC.

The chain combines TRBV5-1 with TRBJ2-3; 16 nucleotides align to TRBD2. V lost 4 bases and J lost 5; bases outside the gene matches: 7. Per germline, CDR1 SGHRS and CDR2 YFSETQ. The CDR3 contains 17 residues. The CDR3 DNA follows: TGCGCCAGCAGCCCGTGGGGACTAGCGGGGGGGCGAGATACGCAGTATTTT. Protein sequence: CASSPWGLAGGRDTQYF.

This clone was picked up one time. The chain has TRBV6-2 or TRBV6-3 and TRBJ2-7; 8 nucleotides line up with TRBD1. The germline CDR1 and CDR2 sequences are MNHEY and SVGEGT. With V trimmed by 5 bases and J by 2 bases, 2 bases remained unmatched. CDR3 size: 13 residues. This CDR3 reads CASSRGQAYEQYF. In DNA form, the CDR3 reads TGTGCCAGCAGTCGGGGACAGGCCTACGAGCAGTACTTC.

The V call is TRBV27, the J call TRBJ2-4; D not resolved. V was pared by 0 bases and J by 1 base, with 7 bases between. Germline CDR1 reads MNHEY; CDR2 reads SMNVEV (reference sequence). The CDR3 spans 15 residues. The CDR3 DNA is TGTGCCAGCAGTTTATCCTATGGGGCCAAAAACATTCAGTACTTC. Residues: CASSLSYGAKNIQYF.